The clone carrying this TCR beta chain was seen many times. No antigen is known for it. The data belong to a study of T cells in Graves' hyperthyroidism and ophthalmopathy. Study context: Peripheral blood specimens were obtained at initial diagnosis, prior to any treatment. Whole-study findings and limits: Ophthalmopathy, which appeared later, was predicted by the model a median approximately six months before onset. Blood also showed most of the thyroid clonotypes that were expanded above 0.001.

Between the trimmed V and J ends, which lost 4 bases and 9 bases, there was a span of 19 bases. Germline CDR1 and CDR2: MGHRA and YSYEKL. The CDR3 runs 15 residues. Hyperthyroidism in the patients, aged 18 to 65, was newly diagnosed and under 2 months in duration. Amplification of TCR beta CDR3 regions used RNA as the template. The TCR CDR3 was amplified in a first-round RT-PCR using the HTBI primer set. TCRdb analysed the multiplex PCR reads with MiXCR anew, one entry per CDR3 protein. The repertoire holds around 200,000 distinct CDR3 sequences, with about 18% as singletons. The chain couples TRBV4-1 to TRBJ2-1, with D tentatively TRBD2 (6 bases). The sequence derives from a woman between 45 and 60 years old with Graves' hyperthyroidism. The sample was blood. The CDR3 sequence: CASSPIEVGGVEQFF. Written as DNA, the CDR3 is TGCGCCAGCAGCCCGATAGAGGTCGGCGGGGTTGAGCAGTTCTTC.